This T cell receptor (beta chain) was sequenced during a study of blood T cell repertoires in COVID-19. Authors' methods: Reference gene primers were amplified, and this amplification served to estimate nucleated cell counts. Generated by immunoSEQ multiplex PCR, the TCRdb table keeps only in-frame clones and is missing some. Clone size and V and J calls were adopted from that table, with D and trimming inferred from the DNA. The sample lists under 350,000 clones, about nine tenths occurring once. Germline V gene sequence: CDR1 SGHRS, CDR2 YFSETQ. Trimming removed 4 bases from V and 5 bases from J, with 6 bases in between. The CDR3 is made up of 11 amino acids.

The receptor comes from a woman aged 30 to 39 with COVID-19, enrolled during active disease. Input material: peripheral blood. The chain couples TRBV5-1 to TRBJ2-5, with D unclear. The CDR3 sequence: CASSRRETQYF. The CDR3 DNA is TGCGCCAGCAGCCGCCGGGAGACCCAGTACTTC.